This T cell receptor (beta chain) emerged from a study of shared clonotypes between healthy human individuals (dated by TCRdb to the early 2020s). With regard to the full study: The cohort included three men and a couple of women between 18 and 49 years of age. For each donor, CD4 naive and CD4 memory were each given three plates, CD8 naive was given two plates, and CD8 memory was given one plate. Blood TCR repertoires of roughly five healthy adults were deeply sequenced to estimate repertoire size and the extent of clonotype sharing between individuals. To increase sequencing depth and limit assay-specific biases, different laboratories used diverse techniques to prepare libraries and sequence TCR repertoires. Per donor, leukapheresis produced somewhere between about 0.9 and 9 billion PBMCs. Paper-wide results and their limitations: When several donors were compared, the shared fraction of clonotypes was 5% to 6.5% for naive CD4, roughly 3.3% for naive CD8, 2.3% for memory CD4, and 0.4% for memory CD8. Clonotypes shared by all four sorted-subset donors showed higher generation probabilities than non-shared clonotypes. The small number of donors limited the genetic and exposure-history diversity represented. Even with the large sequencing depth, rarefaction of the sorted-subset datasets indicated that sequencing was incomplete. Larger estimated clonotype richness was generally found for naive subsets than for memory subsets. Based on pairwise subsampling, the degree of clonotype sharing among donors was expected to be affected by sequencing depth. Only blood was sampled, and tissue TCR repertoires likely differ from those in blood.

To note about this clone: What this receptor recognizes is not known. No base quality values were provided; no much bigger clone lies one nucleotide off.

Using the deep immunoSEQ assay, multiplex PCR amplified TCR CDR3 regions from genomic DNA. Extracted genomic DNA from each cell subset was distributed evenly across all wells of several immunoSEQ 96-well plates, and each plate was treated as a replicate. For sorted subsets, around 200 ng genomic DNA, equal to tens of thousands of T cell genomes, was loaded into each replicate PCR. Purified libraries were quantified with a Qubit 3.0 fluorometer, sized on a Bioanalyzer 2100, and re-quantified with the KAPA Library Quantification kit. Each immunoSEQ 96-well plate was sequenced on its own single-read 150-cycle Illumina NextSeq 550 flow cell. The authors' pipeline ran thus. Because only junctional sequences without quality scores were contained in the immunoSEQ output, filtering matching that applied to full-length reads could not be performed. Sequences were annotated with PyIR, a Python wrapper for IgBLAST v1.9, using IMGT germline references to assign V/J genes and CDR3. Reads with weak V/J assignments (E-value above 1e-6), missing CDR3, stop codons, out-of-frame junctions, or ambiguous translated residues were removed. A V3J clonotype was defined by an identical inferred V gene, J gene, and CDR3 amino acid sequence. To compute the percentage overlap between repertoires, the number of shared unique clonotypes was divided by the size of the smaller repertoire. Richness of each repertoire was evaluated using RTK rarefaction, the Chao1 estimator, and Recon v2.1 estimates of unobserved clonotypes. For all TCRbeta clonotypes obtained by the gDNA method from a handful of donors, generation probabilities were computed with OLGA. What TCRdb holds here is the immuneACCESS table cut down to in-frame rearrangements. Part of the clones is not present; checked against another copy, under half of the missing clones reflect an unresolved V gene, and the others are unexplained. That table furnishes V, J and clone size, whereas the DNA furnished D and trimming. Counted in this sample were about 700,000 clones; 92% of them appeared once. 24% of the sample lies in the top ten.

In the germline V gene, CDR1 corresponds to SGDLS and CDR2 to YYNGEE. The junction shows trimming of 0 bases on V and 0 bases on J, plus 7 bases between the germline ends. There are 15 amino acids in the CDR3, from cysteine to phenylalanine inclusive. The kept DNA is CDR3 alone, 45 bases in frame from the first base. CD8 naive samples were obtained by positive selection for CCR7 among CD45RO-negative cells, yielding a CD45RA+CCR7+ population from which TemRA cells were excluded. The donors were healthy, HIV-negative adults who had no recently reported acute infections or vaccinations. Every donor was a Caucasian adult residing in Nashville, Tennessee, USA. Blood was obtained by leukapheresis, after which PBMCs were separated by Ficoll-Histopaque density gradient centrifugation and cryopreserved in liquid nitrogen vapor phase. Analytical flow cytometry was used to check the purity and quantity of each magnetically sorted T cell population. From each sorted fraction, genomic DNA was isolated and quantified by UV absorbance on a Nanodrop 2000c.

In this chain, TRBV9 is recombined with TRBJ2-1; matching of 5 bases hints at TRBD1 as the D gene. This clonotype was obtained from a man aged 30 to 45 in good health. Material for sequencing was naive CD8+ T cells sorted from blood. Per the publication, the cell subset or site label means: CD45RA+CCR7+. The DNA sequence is TGTGCCAGCAGCGTAGGACAGAGCTCCTACAATGAGCAGTTCTTC. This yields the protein CASSVGQSSYNEQFF.